What follows are 29 T cell receptor beta chains derived from one specimen sequenced in a study of cytomegalovirus exposure and HLA in healthy donors. The PCR contained 60 Vbeta and 13 Jbeta primers. TCRdb keeps only in-frame clones here, not all; method: immunoSEQ multiplex PCR. The sample includes 110,000 to 150,000 clones, roughly 84% of them seen just once. The sequenced sample consisted of PBMCs. These receptors all come from a boy aged 2 to 10 in good health and CMV-seronegative.

The chain carries TRBV5-1 and TRBJ1-4; a weak D match, TRBD1 (6 bases). Looked up from germline, CDR1 is SGHRS and CDR2 is YFSETQ. Trimming cost V 1 base and J 2 bases, with 15 bases left between them. This CDR3 is 17 amino acids long. CDR3 in amino acids: CASSLRRGEGTNEKLFF. The CDR3 bases are TGCGCCAGCAGCTTGCGCAGGGGAGAAGGGACTAATGAAAAACTGTTTTTT.

The rearrangement joins TRBV5-4 to TRBJ2-7, with D perhaps TRBD1 (6 bases). The CDR3 is made up of 14 amino acids. The V gene lost 3 bases and the J gene lost 3 bases, with 13 bases spanning the gap. In germline, CDR1 is SGHNT, CDR2 YYREEE (reference sequence). This chain's CDR3 is CASSWNRDNYEQYF. In DNA form, the CDR3 reads TGTGCCAGCAGCTGGAACAGGGACAACTACGAGCAGTACTTC.

V gene TRBV30 combines with J gene TRBJ2-5, with 8 bases fitting TRBD2. V lost 1 base and J lost 1; bases outside the gene matches: 2. This CDR3 is 14 amino acids long. Germline V gene data show CDR1 as GTSNPN and CDR2 as SVGIG (reference sequence). As DNA, the CDR3 is TGTGCCTGGAGTGGGCTAGCGGGCCAAGAGACCCAGTACTTC. This translates into CAWSGLAGQETQYF. Using reference TRBV30 and TRBJ2-5 for the parts outside the CDR3, the full variable domain is SQTIHQWPATLVQPVGSPLSLECTVEGTSNPNLYWYRQAAGRGLQLLFYSVGIGQISSEVPQNLSASRPQDRQFILSSKKLLLSDSGFYLCAWSGLAGQETQYFGPGTRLLVL.

V is TRBV11-2 and J is TRBJ1-3; no definite D call. Germline-derived CDR1 and CDR2 are SGHAT and FQNNGV. Trimming left V 4 bases short and J 0 bases short, with 4 bases between. The CDR3 runs to 13 residues. The CDR3 DNA reads TGTGCCAGCAGCTCGTACTCTGGAAACACCATATATTTT. It codes for CASSSYSGNTIYF.

The rearrangement uses TRBV11-3 and TRBJ2-1; 9 bases line up with TRBD2. CDR1 and CDR2 from the germline V gene are SGHNT and YENEEA. The CDR3 totals 15 residues. The junction had 3 bases not matched to a gene; V was cut back by 3 bases and J by 3 bases. CDR3 residues: CASSFLLAGYNEQFF. In DNA form, the CDR3 reads TGTGCCAGCAGCTTTCTACTAGCGGGCTACAATGAGCAGTTCTTC.

The chain recombines TRBV6-6 with TRBJ2-6; no clear D gene. The germline gives CDR1 MNHNY, CDR2 SVGAGI (reference sequence). This CDR3 region has 15 residues. V gave up 5 bases and J gave up 4 bases, with 12 bases separating them. As DNA, the CDR3 is TGTGCCAGCAGTCCCGAGGTTGGAGGGGCCAACGTCCTGACTTTC. Protein sequence: CASSPEVGGANVLTF.

The chain couples TRBV14 to TRBJ2-5; 8 nucleotides agree with TRBD1. The CDR3 sequence is 15 residues long. CDR1 is SGHDN, CDR2 FVKESK, per germline. J gave up 1 base and V 4 bases, and 5 bases lay outside the gene matches. CDR3 DNA: TGTGCCAGCAGCCTAAGGACAGGGTTCCAAGAGACCCAGTACTTC. It yields the protein CASSLRTGFQETQYF.

The chain has TRBV29-1 and TRBJ1-1; 8 positions match TRBD1. J was trimmed by 12 bases and V by 6 bases; bases with no gene match: 6. The CDR3 is made up of 10 amino acids. Germline CDR1 and CDR2: SQVTM and ANQGSEA. The DNA of the CDR3 is TGCAGCGTGGCGGACAGGGTAACTTTCTTT. Protein product: CSVADRVTFF.

V gene TRBV7-3 combines with J gene TRBJ2-1, with TRBD2 matching over 9 bases. V shed 1 base, J shed 2 bases, and the junction held 12 bases outside the gene matches. This CDR3 is built from 19 residues. Germline CDR1 and CDR2: SGHTA and FQGTGA. The CDR3 spells CASSLIRMASGTTYNEQFF. CDR3 in DNA: TGTGCCAGCAGCTTAATTCGTATGGCTAGCGGGACCACCTACAATGAGCAGTTCTTC.

J is TRBJ1-1 and V is TRBV5-8; no definite D call. Germline V lookup: CDR1 SGHTS, CDR2 YDEGEE. CDR3 length: 14 residues. V lost 2 bases, J lost 1 base, and 9 bases lay in between. CDR3 bases: TGTGCCAGCAGCTTTAGTCCCGGGAACACTGAAGCTTTCTTT. It specifies CASSFSPGNTEAFF.

The rearrangement joins TRBV25-1 to TRBJ2-5, with D tentatively TRBD2 (5 bases). CDR1 is MGHDK, CDR2 SYGVNS, per germline. Trimming left V 1 base short and J 5 bases short, with 14 bases between. This CDR3 is built from 15 residues. Written as DNA, the CDR3 is TGTGCCAGCAGTGAATTTAGGGAGACTCTTGAGACCCAGTACTTC. This encodes CASSEFRETLETQYF.

This chain connects TRBV4-1 to TRBJ1-4; TRBD1 is a possible D gene (5 bases). The germline V gene encodes CDR1 MGHRA and CDR2 YSYEKL. CDR3 length equals 17 residues. V shed 4 bases and J shed 5 bases, with 20 bases lying between them. Here the CDR3 reads CASSPSGRQGLNEKLFF. In DNA, the CDR3 is TGCGCCAGCAGCCCCTCGGGTCGGCAGGGACTGAATGAAAAACTGTTTTTT.

V usage is TRBV18 and J usage is TRBJ1-2; possibly TRBD1 for D (6 bases). Germline lookup yields CDR1 KGHSH and CDR2 LQKENI. This CDR3 spans 15 amino acids. V was trimmed by 3 bases and J by 2 bases, leaving 13 bases between them. CDR3 nucleotides: TGTGCCAGCTCACCCCTAGCGGACAGAAACTATGGCTACACCTTC. Its translation is CASSPLADRNYGYTF.

The rearrangement joins TRBV5-5 to TRBJ1-2; TRBD1 matches 9 bases. V was pared by 4 bases and J by 8 bases, with 6 bases of the junction left unmatched. CDR3 size: 13 residues. Germline V gene data show CDR1 as SGHKS and CDR2 as YYEKEE (reference sequence). DNA of the CDR3: TGTGCCAGCAGCCGGGACAGGGCAAGCGGCTACACCTTC. It encodes CASSRDRASGYTF.

This chain joins TRBV19 and TRBJ1-1, with D uncertain. CDR1 LNHDA and CDR2 SQIVND come from the germline V gene (reference sequence). This CDR3 is built from 16 residues. Trimming shortened V by 0 bases and J by 0 bases, and 11 bases separated the two germline ends. CDR3 sequence reads: CASSIDWTDLNTEAFF. CDR3 DNA: TGTGCCAGTAGTATAGATTGGACGGACTTGAACACTGAAGCTTTCTTT.

The chain recombines TRBV25-1 with TRBJ2-7; 8 nucleotides align to TRBD1. The germline CDR1 and CDR2 sequences are MGHDK and SYGVNS. This CDR3 contains 13 residues. V gave up 6 bases and J gave up 0 bases; unmatched junction bases: 1. The CDR3, as DNA: TGTGCCAGCAGGGACAGGGACTCCTACGAGCAGTACTTC. Its translation: CASRDRDSYEQYF.

The chain recombines TRBV6-5 with TRBJ1-2, with D perhaps matching TRBD1 (6 bases). Germline CDR1 reads MNHEY; CDR2 reads SVGAGI. V lost 9 bases and J lost 4, with 15 bases in between. The CDR3 loop spans 13 amino acids. This chain's CDR3 is CASSTGPTYGYTF. CDR3 sequence (DNA): TGTGCCAGTAGTACAGGGCCCACCTATGGCTACACCTTC.

This chain connects TRBV4-1 to TRBJ1-6; D is perhaps TRBD1 (6 bases). Between the trimmed V and J ends, which lost 5 bases and 6 bases, there was a span of 17 bases. Germline V lookup: CDR1 MGHRA, CDR2 YSYEKL. The CDR3 totals 16 residues. The CDR3 DNA reads TGCGCCAGCAGCTCGAGCCACAGGGTGCGTAATTCACCCCTCCACTTT. Encoded protein: CASSSSHRVRNSPLHF.

This clone appeared a single time. CDR3 DNA: TGTGCCAGCAGCTTACGGGGAGTCGAGAGGGCCGGAGAGACCCAGTACTTC. It encodes CASSLRGVERAGETQYF. The chain recombines TRBV11-2 with TRBJ2-5, with a weak D call TRBD2 (5 bases). This CDR3 is built from 17 residues. Germline V gene lookup returns CDR1 SGHAT and CDR2 FQNNGV. Trimming took off 2 bases at V and 4 bases at J, with 20 bases between the two ends.

The chain links TRBV9 to TRBJ1-1, with TRBD1 matching 8 bases. Germline CDR1 and CDR2: SGDLS and YYNGEE. Trimming cost V 4 bases and J 2 bases; bases outside gene matches: 13. The CDR3 length is 17 residues. The CDR3 region is CASSPGSGQGGNTEAFF. The CDR3 DNA sequence: TGTGCCAGCAGCCCAGGCTCAGGACAGGGCGGTAACACTGAAGCTTTCTTT.

The chain employs TRBV29-1 and TRBJ2-1; 7 nucleotides line up with TRBD2. This CDR3 comprises 12 residues. V lost 8 bases to trimming and J lost 6 bases; unmatched junction nucleotides: 7. The germline V gene encodes CDR1 SQVTM and CDR2 ANQGSEA. The CDR3 DNA is TGCAGCCGTTTAGGACTAGGCAATGAGCAGTTCTTC. Amino acid sequence: CSRLGLGNEQFF.

In DNA, the CDR3 is TGTGCCAGTAACCCGACAGGGCATCAGCCCCAGCATTTT. Its protein is CASNPTGHQPQHF. The chain combines TRBV19 with TRBJ1-5, with 7 bases fitting TRBD1. The CDR3 runs to 13 residues. The germline CDR1 and CDR2 sequences are LNHDA and SQIVND (reference sequence). Germline trimming cut 7 bases from V and 5 bases from J; bases unmatched to any gene: 5.

The chain recombines TRBV28 with TRBJ2-7; TRBD2 aligns across 10 bases. This CDR3 region has 16 residues. Trimming took 0 bases from V and 5 from J; bases not matched to a gene: 7. Germline CDR1 MDHEN, CDR2 SYDVKM. CDR3 coding DNA: TGTGCCAGCAGTTTATGGTCCAGCGGGAGGGACCACGAGCAGTACTTC. Translation gives CASSLWSSGRDHEQYF.

The rearrangement joins TRBV2 to TRBJ2-7; 8 positions match TRBD1. This CDR3 has 15 residues. V was clipped by 5 bases and J by 4 bases; unmatched bases: 10. Looked up from germline, CDR1 is SNHLY and CDR2 is FYNNEI. In DNA form, the CDR3 reads TGTGCCAGCAGTTTTATGAGGACAGGGAAATACGAGCAGTACTTC. The encoded protein is CASSFMRTGKYEQYF.

The rearrangement joins TRBV5-4 to TRBJ2-7; D possibly corresponds to TRBD1 (6 bases). Germline values: CDR1 SGHNT, CDR2 YYREEE (reference sequence). V lost 4 bases to trimming and J lost 6 bases, with 11 bases between them. This CDR3 has 12 amino acids. For the CDR3, the DNA is TGTGCCAGCAGCCTACAGGGCGGCGAGCAGTACTTC. It translates to CASSLQGGEQYF.

To note about this clone: In the same sample, other DNA sequences code for this CDR3. The DNA for the CDR3 is TGTGCCAGCAGCTTAGGTGGGACAGGGGCGATCTATGGCTACACCTTC. It specifies CASSLGGTGAIYGYTF. The chain recombines TRBV7-2 with TRBJ1-2; 10 bases map to TRBD1. This CDR3 contains 16 residues. After removal of 1 base from V and 4 bases from J, the junction contained 6 bases not matched to a gene. Germline values: CDR1 SGHTA, CDR2 FQGNSA.

This sequence joins TRBV14 and TRBJ1-3; D remains ambiguous. V was pared by 0 bases and J by 0 bases, with 18 bases between. The CDR3 spans 19 residues. The germline CDR1 and CDR2 sequences are SGHDN and FVKESK. CDR3 loop: CASSQDRRTGYNSGNTIYF. The CDR3 coding sequence is TGTGCCAGCAGCCAAGATCGGAGGACGGGGTACAACTCTGGAAACACCATATATTTT. Complete variable domain (other parts from reference TRBV14 and TRBJ1-3): EAGVTQFPSHSVIEKGQTVTLRCDPISGHDNLYWYRRVMGKEIKFLLHFVKESKQDESGMPNNRFLAERTGGTYSTLKVQPAELEDSGVYFCASSQDRRTGYNSGNTIYFGEGSWLTVV.

This chain uses TRBV30 with TRBJ2-7; D remains unclear. This CDR3 is 11 amino acids long. Germline-derived CDR1 and CDR2 are GTSNPN and SVGIG (reference sequence). The V and J ends lost 2 bases and 4 bases respectively, with 6 bases between them. Here the CDR3 DNA reads TGTGCCTGGAGTCACAGTTACGAGCAGTACTTC. This encodes CAWSHSYEQYF.

The CDR3 DNA sequence: TGTGCCAGCAGCTTATCAGGGGATGAAAAACTGTTTTTT. Its translation: CASSLSGDEKLFF. The chain recombines TRBV11-2 with TRBJ1-4, with a possible D match to TRBD1 (6 bases). The CDR3 is made up of 13 amino acids. The germline V and J ends were trimmed by 2 bases and 6 bases, with 7 bases remaining between them. The germline CDR1 and CDR2 sequences are SGHAT and FQNNGV.